This TCR beta chain came from a study of long-term antiretroviral therapy in people with HIV. The junction had 7 bases not matched to a gene; V was cut back by 4 bases and J by 3 bases. Germline assignment: CDR1 LNHDA and CDR2 SQIVND (reference sequence). The CDR3 length is 15 residues. Researchers report immunoSEQ v3.0 was run at survey level. Sequencing was performed with immunoSEQ multiplex PCR; in TCRdb, only in-frame clones are kept and a portion is missing. The sample includes 25,000 to 35,000 clones, just over 90% seen only once; the top ten take approximately 3.9%. V and J are TRBV19 and TRBJ1-2; 8 nucleotides align to TRBD1. This receptor was obtained from a man in his late teens or twenties with HIV. This specimen consisted of unsorted PBMCs, obtained 3.1 years after starting antiretroviral therapy. Here the CDR3 reads CASSRIHRGDYGYTF. CDR3 DNA sequence: TGTGCCAGTAGTAGAATACACAGGGGGGACTATGGCTACACCTTC.